The entry that follows covers one T cell receptor beta chain sequence. V lost 4 bases, J lost 0 bases, and 15 bases lay in between. This CDR3 contains 17 residues. In germline, CDR1 is MNHEY, CDR2 SVGAGI. The second PCR ran roughly 6 to 11 cycles with a sample-barcoded 5' primer and J-beta primers. TCRdb passed the 5' RACE reads through MiXCR, listing each CDR3 protein once. The sample includes around 500,000 distinct CDR3 sequences, around a quarter of them seen just once. The data were taken from a study of blood T cells in healthy people across ages. Separately, the same data were catalogued under a study of T cells of mothers and their children. In that study: At a rate of roughly 1.4 ug per 15 ul, cDNA synthesis received all of the extracted RNA. Barcodes and 2-4 random nucleotides were added by M1S in the second PCR. Overlap in related mother-child pairs always slightly exceeded unrelated pairs, never significantly.

The rearrangement joins TRBV6-5 to TRBJ1-4; D perhaps matches TRBD1 (6 bases). The sequencing sample was made of blood. The sequence was obtained from a boy aged 2 to 10 in good health. The CDR3 protein is CASSSISTGSTNEKLFF. CDR3 nucleotides: TGTGCCAGCAGTTCCATATCTACAGGGTCAACTAATGAAAAACTGTTTTTT.